This note documents a single T cell receptor beta chain sequence. The DNA ends 3 residues before the CDR3 does, and the rest of the CDR3 is filled in from the germline J gene. The CDR3 length is 15 residues. The junction had 10 bases not matched to a gene; V was cut back by 2 bases and J by 9 bases. The V gene's germline CDR1 is SGHNT and CDR2 YENEEA. TCRdb's table, derived via immunoSEQ multiplex PCR, lists solely in-frame clones and lacks some. This sample's table reports over 45,000 clones. This sample is part of a study of Tregs in tolerant kidney transplant recipients. The chain carries TRBV11-3 and TRBJ2-1; 7 bases map to TRBD1. This TCR was recovered from a human donor who received a combined kidney and bone marrow transplant. The sample here was CD4+ T cells from blood, taken before the transplant. The CDR3 DNA, read in part, is TGTGCCAGCAGCTTATTGGCAGGGGGAGTGGGTGAG. This gives the protein CASSLLAGGVGE. The entire CDR3 protein reads CASSLLAGGVGEQFF.